This T cell receptor (beta chain) was obtained from a study of T cell responses to AZD1222 COVID-19 vaccine. Whole-study results and caveats: Reportedly, close to half of spike-specific TCRs are directed against unmutated variant regions.

Turning to this clone: What it binds is not known.

The table came from immunoSEQ multiplex PCR; TCRdb's copy has only in-frame clones and leaves some out. The sample has around 200,000 clones, 88% seen once. The CDR3 has 12 residues. CDR1 and CDR2 from the germline V gene are SQVTM and ANQGSEA. V was trimmed by 3 bases and J by 3 bases, leaving 9 bases between them. The genes are TRBV29-1 and TRBJ2-7; D gene unclear. Specimen: peripheral blood, collected 28 days after the second AZD1222 dose. The origin of this receptor is an adult who received the AZD1222 COVID-19 vaccine. The CDR3 DNA is TGCAGCGTTGATCAACCGAACTACGAGCAGTACTTC. Translation gives CSVDQPNYEQYF.